This TCR beta chain appears in the sequencing data of a study of PD-L1 blockade in urothelial cancer. The CDR3 spans 13 residues. Germline CDR1 and CDR2: KGHSH and LQKENI. The junction had 6 bases not matched to a gene; V was cut back by 3 bases and J by 9 bases. Noted time point: peripheral blood 6 weeks after treatment start. The authors spiked synthetic TCR analog templates into each PCR. TCRdb keeps only in-frame clones here, not all; method: immunoSEQ multiplex PCR. This table holds tens of thousands of clones, around nine tenths found once. This sequence joins TRBV18 and TRBJ1-1; TRBD1 aligns across 8 bases. The TCR sequence derives from a man between 60 and 75 years old with urothelial cancer. The sequencing used PBMCs, collected around atezolizumab (anti-PD-L1) treatment. CDR3 residues: CASSPVTGAKAFF. In DNA, the CDR3 is TGTGCCAGCTCACCCGTGACAGGGGCTAAAGCTTTCTTT.